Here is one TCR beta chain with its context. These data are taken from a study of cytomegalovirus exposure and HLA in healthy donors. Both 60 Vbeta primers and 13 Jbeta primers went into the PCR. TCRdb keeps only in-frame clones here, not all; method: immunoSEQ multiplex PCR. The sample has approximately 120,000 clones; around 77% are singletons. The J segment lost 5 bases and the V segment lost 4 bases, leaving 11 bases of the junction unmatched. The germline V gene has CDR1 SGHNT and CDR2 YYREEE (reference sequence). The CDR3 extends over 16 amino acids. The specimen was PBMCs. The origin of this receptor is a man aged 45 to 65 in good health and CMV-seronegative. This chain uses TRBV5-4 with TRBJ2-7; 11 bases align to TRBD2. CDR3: CASSPVAGGLGNEQYF. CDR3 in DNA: TGTGCCAGCAGCCCAGTAGCGGGAGGGTTGGGAAACGAGCAGTACTTC.